The sequence of this TCR beta chain was determined in a study of shared clonotypes between healthy human individuals. Remarks on this clone: The same CDR3 also results from other DNA sequences found in this sample.

Using immunoSEQ multiplex PCR, the repertoire was profiled, and TCRdb retains in-frame clones only, with some absent. The repertoire holds about 2.3 million clones, with about nine tenths as singletons. The source is a young man in good health. Some clones in this sample may be carry-over from other donors' samples. The sample comprised naive CD4+ T cells from PBMCs. The subset here: CD45RA+ positively selected.

The CDR3 is CASSERGNGYTF. The CDR3 DNA reads TGTGCCAGCAGTGAACGAGGGAATGGCTACACCTTC. The chain links TRBV6-1 to TRBJ1-2, with D unclear. Trimming pared 2 bases from V and 6 bases from J, leaving 7 bases between. The CDR3 runs 12 residues. The germline V gene has CDR1 MNHNS and CDR2 SASEGT.